This T cell receptor (beta chain) was profiled in a study of control samples from healthy donors and cancer patients. Between the trimmed V and J ends, which lost 3 bases and 14 bases, there was a span of 13 bases. This CDR3 spans 12 amino acids. Germline V gene data show CDR1 as SNHLY and CDR2 as FYNNEI. Some clones are missing from TCRdb's copy, which holds only in-frame ones; the method was immunoSEQ multiplex PCR. In the table there are 75,000 to 100,000 clones, around nine tenths of which are singletons. This clone has a handful of counts. Sequenced input: blood. This clonotype was obtained from a human donor in good health. The donor label of this sample is uncertain. V is TRBV2 and J is TRBJ1-4; D unclear. The chain's CDR3 is CASSDHRTWLFF. In DNA form, the CDR3 reads TGTGCCAGCAGTGATCACCGGACGTGGCTGTTTTTT. Looking up the rest from reference TRBV2 and TRBJ1-4 gives the full variable domain: EPEVTQTPSHQVTQMGQEVILRCVPISNHLYFYWYRQILGQKVEFLVSFYNNEISEKSEIFDDQFSVERPDGSNFTLKIRSTKLEDSAMYFCASSDHRTWLFFGSGTQLSVL.